The source of this TCR beta chain is a study of T cells in Graves' hyperthyroidism and ophthalmopathy. This clonotype turned up a few times. RNA transcripts gave rise to amplified TCR beta CDR3 regions. The TCR CDR3 was amplified in a first-round RT-PCR using the HTBI primer set. MiXCR was run by TCRdb on the multiplex PCR reads, yielding one entry per CDR3 protein. The profile shows around 390,000 distinct CDR3 sequences, 13% to 15% of them singletons. The germline V gene encodes CDR1 MNHNS and CDR2 SASEGT. There are 16 residues in the CDR3. V was pared by 4 bases and J by 0 bases, with 10 bases between. Any patient presenting with uncontrolled infection, other autoimmune disease, pregnancy or lactation was left out.

The sequenced sample consisted of blood. This chain links TRBV6-1 with TRBJ2-6; the D gene is possibly TRBD2 (5 bases). This sequence originates from a woman younger than 45 with Graves' ophthalmopathy. CDR3 DNA: TGTGCCAGCAGTGGATCGGACTCCTCTGGGGCCAACGTCCTGACTTTC. This gives the protein CASSGSDSSGANVLTF.